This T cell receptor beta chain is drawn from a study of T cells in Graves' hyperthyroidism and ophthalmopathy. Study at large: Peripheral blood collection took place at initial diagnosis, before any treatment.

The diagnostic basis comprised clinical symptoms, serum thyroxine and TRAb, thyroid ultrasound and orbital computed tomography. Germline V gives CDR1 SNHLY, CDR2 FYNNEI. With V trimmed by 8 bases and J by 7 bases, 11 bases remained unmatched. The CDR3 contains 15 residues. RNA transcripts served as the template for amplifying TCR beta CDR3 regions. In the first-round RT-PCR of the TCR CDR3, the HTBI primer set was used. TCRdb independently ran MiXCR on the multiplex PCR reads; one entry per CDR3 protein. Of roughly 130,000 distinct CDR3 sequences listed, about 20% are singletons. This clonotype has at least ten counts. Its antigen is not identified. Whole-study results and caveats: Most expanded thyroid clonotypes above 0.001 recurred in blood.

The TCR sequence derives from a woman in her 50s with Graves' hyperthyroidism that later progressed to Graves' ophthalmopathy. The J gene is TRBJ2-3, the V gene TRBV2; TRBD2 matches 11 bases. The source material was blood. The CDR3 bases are TGTGCCAGCGGATCTAGCGGGGGGTGGGGGAATACGCAGTATTTT. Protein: CASGSSGGWGNTQYF.